In its sample, the clone carrying this T cell receptor beta chain was seen a few times. Sequence at one end of the junction differs from germline and may be a read error. This sample stems from a study of T cells in Graves' hyperthyroidism and ophthalmopathy. RNA transcripts gave rise to amplified TCR beta CDR3 regions. Researchers ran a first-round RT-PCR on the TCR CDR3 using the HTBI primer set. One entry per CDR3 protein results from TCRdb running MiXCR on the multiplex PCR reads. This table holds roughly 250,000 distinct CDR3 sequences, more than 12% found once. From germline, CDR1 is KGHSH and CDR2 LQKENI. This CDR3 has 13 amino acids.

The chain is built from TRBV18 and TRBJ1-1, with D uncertain. This TCR came from a woman aged 40 to 49 with Graves' hyperthyroidism that later progressed to Graves' ophthalmopathy. The sequenced material came from blood. The CDR3 region has the DNA TGTGCCAGCTCACCGGTACGTGACACTGAAGCTTCCTTT. Protein sequence: CASSPVRDTEASF.